In this sample, the clone carrying this T cell receptor (beta chain) turned up a few times. Its specificity is unknown. The time point was: newly diagnosed GD, antithyroid drugs for less than 3 months. There was RNA extracted from PBMCs, and the TCR library was made from it. This CDR3 is 13 amino acids long. CDR1 and CDR2 from the germline V gene are DFQATT and SNEGSKA (reference sequence). V lost 5 bases and J 5 bases, leaving 13 bases between the germline ends. These data belong to a study of regulatory T cells in long-lasting Graves disease. Study details: Graves' patients who were just diagnosed had used antithyroid drugs for under 3 months.

The study's findings and limits: Persistent disease preferred TRBV28, TRBJ1-2 and TRBJ2-5.

Library construction for TCR beta used iRepertoire HTBI primers and Arm-PCR of CDR3 regions. TCRdb recomputed calls from the multiplex PCR reads with MiXCR, one row per CDR3 protein. The data show 350,000 to 450,000 distinct CDR3 sequences, approximately 15% seen once. The sample was also reused in another study, on T cells in Graves' hyperthyroidism and ophthalmopathy.

The sequencing used peripheral blood mononuclear cells (PBMCs), collected at new diagnosis, from a patient treated with antithyroid drugs. This TCR came from a middle-aged man with Graves disease. The rearrangement joins TRBV20-1 to TRBJ1-5, with D hard to call. The CDR3 is CSADKGADQPQHF. The CDR3 nucleotides read TGCAGTGCTGACAAGGGTGCCGATCAGCCCCAGCATTTT.